These T cell receptor beta chains were read from a single sample in a study of T cell responses to AZD1222 COVID-19 vaccine. Sequencing was performed with immunoSEQ multiplex PCR; in TCRdb, only in-frame clones are kept and a portion is missing. The sample has 150,000 to 160,000 clones, 86% seen once. The sample here was peripheral blood, taken on day 0 of MenACWY control vaccination. The receptor source for this set is an adult in good health. The CDR3 runs from the conserved cysteine through the conserved F or W. Fields, in order: CDR3 length, V gene, D gene, J gene, clone size, CDR3 DNA, CDR3 protein. The D gene is left open where the match is weak. Size is stated for part of the rows, as once, few or many counts, or as a class when the clone is expanded.

length: 15; V: TRBV7-9; D: TRBD2; J: TRBJ2-7; size: -; DNA: TGTGCCAGCAGCTTAGCACTAGCGGGAGGAGGCGAGCAGTACTTC; CDR3: CASSLALAGGGEQYF
length: 15; V: TRBV11-2; D: TRBD1; J: TRBJ1-1; size: few; DNA: TGTGCCAGCAGCGTCGAAACAGGGGTGAACACTGAAGCTTTCTTT; CDR3: CASSVETGVNTEAFF
length: 13; V: TRBV13; D: -; J: TRBJ1-5; size: -; DNA: TGTGCCAGCAGCTTAGGGCCACAACAGCCCCAGCATTTT; CDR3: CASSLGPQQPQHF
length: 14; V: TRBV19; D: -; J: TRBJ2-7; size: -; DNA: TGTGCCAGTAGCAACCAGGGGCGCGGGGGCGAGCAGTACTTC; CDR3: CASSNQGRGGEQYF
length: 11; V: TRBV6-5; D: -; J: TRBJ1-1; size: -; DNA: TGTGCCAGCAAGGTGAACACTGAAGCTTTCTTT; CDR3: CASKVNTEAFF
length: 15; V: TRBV5-4; D: TRBD1; J: TRBJ1-2; size: -; DNA: TGTGCCAGCAGCCAGGGACAGCCAACTAACTATGGCTACACCTTC; CDR3: CASSQGQPTNYGYTF
length: 12; V: TRBV11-2; D: TRBD1; J: TRBJ2-7; size: -; DNA: TGTGCCAGCAGCAAGGACAGGGGCGAGCAGTACTTC; CDR3: CASSKDRGEQYF
length: 13; V: TRBV18; D: -; J: TRBJ1-1; size: -; DNA: TGTGCCAGCTCACTAAAAGAACAGGGTAAAGCTTTCTTT; CDR3: CASSLKEQGKAFF
length: 17; V: TRBV28; D: TRBD1; J: TRBJ1-5; size: -; DNA: TGTGCCAGCAGTCCCCCCGGGACAGGGAGGTCCGATCAGCCCCAGCATTTT; CDR3: CASSPPGTGRSDQPQHF
length: 16; V: TRBV5-8; D: -; J: TRBJ2-1; size: few; DNA: TGTGCCAGCAGCGGGATAACGGGCCGAGAGGCTATAGAGCAGTTCTTC; CDR3: CASSGITGREAIEQFF
length: 18; V: TRBV18; D: -; J: TRBJ1-4; size: -; DNA: TGTGCCAGCTCACCAACGCCGACAGAATACGCAACTAATGAAAAACTGTTTTTT; CDR3: CASSPTPTEYATNEKLFF